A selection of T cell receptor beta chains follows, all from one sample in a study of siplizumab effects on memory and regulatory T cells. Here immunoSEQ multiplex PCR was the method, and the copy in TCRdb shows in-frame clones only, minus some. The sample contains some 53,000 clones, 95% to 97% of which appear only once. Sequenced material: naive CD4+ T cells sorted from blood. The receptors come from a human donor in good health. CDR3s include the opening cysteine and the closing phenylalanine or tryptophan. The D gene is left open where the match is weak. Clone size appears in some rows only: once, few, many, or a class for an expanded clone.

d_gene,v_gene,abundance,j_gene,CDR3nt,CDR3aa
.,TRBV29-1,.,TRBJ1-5,TGCAGCGTTGTGACGGATAGCAATCAGCCCCAGCATTTT,CSVVTDSNQPQHF
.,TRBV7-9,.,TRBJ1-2,TGTGCCAGCAGCCCCCGCGGGAACTATGGCTACACCTTC,CASSPRGNYGYTF
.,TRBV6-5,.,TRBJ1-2,TGTGCCAGCAGTGCCTCTCAGGGGATGGAGGGCTACACCTTC,CASSASQGMEGYTF
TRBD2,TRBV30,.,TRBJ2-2,TGTGCCTGGAGTGCTCGTGGTAGCGGGAGGGCCGCCGGGGAGCTGTTTTTT,CAWSARGSGRAAGELFF
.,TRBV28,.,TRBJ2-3,TGTGCCAGCAGCATCGCAGGCCGGCGGGGAGATACGCAGTATTTT,CASSIAGRRGDTQYF
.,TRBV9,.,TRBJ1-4,TGTGCCAGCAGCGTAGATAAGGCAGGGGCTGAAAAACTGTTTTTT,CASSVDKAGAEKLFF
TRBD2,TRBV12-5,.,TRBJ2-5,TGTGCTAGTGGTTTGGTATTCGGGACTAGCGGGAGGGGTTTGGAGACCCAGTACTTC,CASGLVFGTSGRGLETQYF
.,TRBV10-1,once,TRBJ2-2,TGCGCCAGCAGTGGTCGGGCCGGGGAGCTGTTTTTT,CASSGRAGELFF
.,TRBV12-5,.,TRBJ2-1,TGTGCTAGTGGCCCCAGGAATGAGCAGTTCTTC,CASGPRNEQFF
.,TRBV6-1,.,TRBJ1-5,TGTGCCAGCAGTGTTGTGGGGGTGGATCAGCCCCAGCATTTT,CASSVVGVDQPQHF
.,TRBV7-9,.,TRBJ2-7,TGTGCCAGCAGCTCGCAGGCTTGGTCCGAGCAGTACTTC,CASSSQAWSEQYF
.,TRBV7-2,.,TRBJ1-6,TGTGCCAGCAGCTTATGGGGGCGCGGTAATTCACCCCTCCACTTT,CASSLWGRGNSPLHF
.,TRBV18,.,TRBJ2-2,TGTGCCAGCTCATCACGGACGATCGGCGTAAGGACCGGGGAGCTGTTTTTT,CASSSRTIGVRTGELFF
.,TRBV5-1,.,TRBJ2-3,TGCGCCAGCAGCTTGGGGCAGGGAGGTGATACGCAGTATTTT,CASSLGQGGDTQYF
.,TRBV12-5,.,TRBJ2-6,TGTGCTAGTGGTTGCGTTTGTGCAGGACAAAGTCGGGCCAACGTCCTGACTTTC,CASGCVCAGQSRANVLTF
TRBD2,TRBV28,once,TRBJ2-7,TGTGCCAGCAGAGCTAGCGGGGCCCTAGGGGAGTACTTC,CASRASGALGEYF
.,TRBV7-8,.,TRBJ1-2,TGTGCCAGCAGCTTAGGAGGGGTGGATGGCTACACCTTC,CASSLGGVDGYTF
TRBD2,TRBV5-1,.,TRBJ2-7,TGCGCCAGCAGCTTGGATACTAGCGGGATCTACGAGCAGTACTTC,CASSLDTSGIYEQYF
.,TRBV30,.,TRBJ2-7,TGTGCCTGGAGTAGGGGGGGACCCTACGAGCAGTACTTC,CAWSRGGPYEQYF
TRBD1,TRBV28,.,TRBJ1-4,TGTGCCAGCAGTAGACAGGGGGCGCGAGAAAAACTGTTTTTT,CASSRQGAREKLFF
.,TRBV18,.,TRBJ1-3,TGTGCCAGCTCACCCTCGGAGGGAAACACCATATATTTT,CASSPSEGNTIYF
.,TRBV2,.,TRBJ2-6,TGTGCCAGCAGTGCCCAAACTGGGGCCAACGTCCTGACTTTC,CASSAQTGANVLTF
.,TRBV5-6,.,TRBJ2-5,TGTGCCAGCAGCTTGACGGGACAAACTTTCGAGACCCAGTACTTC,CASSLTGQTFETQYF
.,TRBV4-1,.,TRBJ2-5,TGCGCCAGCAGCCTTGGCCGGGAGACCCAGTACTTC,CASSLGRETQYF
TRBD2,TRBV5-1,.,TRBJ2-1,TGCGCCAGCAGCATACTAGCGGGAGGGCTTAATGAGCAGTTCTTC,CASSILAGGLNEQFF
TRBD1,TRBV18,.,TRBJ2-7,TGTGCCAGCTCACCGAGGGACAGGGACTACGAGCAGTACTTC,CASSPRDRDYEQYF
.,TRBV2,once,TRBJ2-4,TGTGCCAGCAGTATACTCGGACGGCCCAAAAACATTCAGTACTTC,CASSILGRPKNIQYF
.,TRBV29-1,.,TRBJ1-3,TGCAGCGTTGAGATGTCTGGAAACACCATATATTTT,CSVEMSGNTIYF
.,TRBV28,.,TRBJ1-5,TGTGCCAGCACTTCCAGCGATGGTCAGCCCCAGCATTTT,CASTSSDGQPQHF
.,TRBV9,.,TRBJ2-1,TGTGCCAGCAGCGGCCGAGCGGCCTCCTACAATGAGCAGTTCTTC,CASSGRAASYNEQFF
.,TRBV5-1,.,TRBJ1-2,TGCGCCAGCAGCTCCCTTAATGGGGCGAACTATGGCTACACCTTC,CASSSLNGANYGYTF
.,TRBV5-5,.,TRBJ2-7,TGTGCCAGCAGCTTGCGGGAGCAGTACTTC,CASSLREQYF
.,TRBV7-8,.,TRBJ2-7,TGTGCCAGCAGTCGGACGGACGATTCCTACGAGCAGTACTTC,CASSRTDDSYEQYF
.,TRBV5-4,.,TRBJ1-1,TGTGCCAGCAGCTTGGGAGGCAGGATGAACACTGAAGCTTTCTTT,CASSLGGRMNTEAFF
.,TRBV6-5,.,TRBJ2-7,TGTGCCAGCAGTTTCCGTTACGAGCAGTACTTC,CASSFRYEQYF
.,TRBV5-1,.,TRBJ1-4,TGCGCCAGCAGCTTGGGGCCTAATGAGGGGGAACTGTTTTTT,CASSLGPNEGELFF
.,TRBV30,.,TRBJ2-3,TGTGCCTGGAGTGTGACGCGATCCACAGATACGCAGTATTTT,CAWSVTRSTDTQYF
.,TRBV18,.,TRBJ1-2,TGTGCCAGCCAAAACACAGGATTAAACTATGGCTACACCTTC,CASQNTGLNYGYTF
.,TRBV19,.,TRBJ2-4,TGTGCCAGTAGTTCCGGGACAGCCAAAAACATTCAGTACTTC,CASSSGTAKNIQYF
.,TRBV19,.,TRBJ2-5,TGTGCCAGTAGTATAGATCGAGAGACCCAGTACTTC,CASSIDRETQYF
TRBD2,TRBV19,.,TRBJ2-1,TGTGCCAGTAGTATCCTTTGGGGGACTAGCGGGAGGTCTGAGCAGTTCTTC,CASSILWGTSGRSEQFF